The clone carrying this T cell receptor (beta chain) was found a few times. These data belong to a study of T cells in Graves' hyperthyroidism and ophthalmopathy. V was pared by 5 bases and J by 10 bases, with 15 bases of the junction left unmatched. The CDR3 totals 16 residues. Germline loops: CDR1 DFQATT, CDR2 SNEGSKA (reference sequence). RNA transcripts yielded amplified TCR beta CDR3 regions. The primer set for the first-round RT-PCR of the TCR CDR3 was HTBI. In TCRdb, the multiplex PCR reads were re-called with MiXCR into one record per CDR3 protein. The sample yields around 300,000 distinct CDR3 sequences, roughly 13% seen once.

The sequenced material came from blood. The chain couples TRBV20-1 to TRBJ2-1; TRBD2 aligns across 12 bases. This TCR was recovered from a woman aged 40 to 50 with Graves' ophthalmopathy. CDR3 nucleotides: TGCAGTGCTCCCCAAGGGGCTAGCGGGAGGGCCAGGGAGCAGTTCTTC. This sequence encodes CSAPQGASGRAREQFF.